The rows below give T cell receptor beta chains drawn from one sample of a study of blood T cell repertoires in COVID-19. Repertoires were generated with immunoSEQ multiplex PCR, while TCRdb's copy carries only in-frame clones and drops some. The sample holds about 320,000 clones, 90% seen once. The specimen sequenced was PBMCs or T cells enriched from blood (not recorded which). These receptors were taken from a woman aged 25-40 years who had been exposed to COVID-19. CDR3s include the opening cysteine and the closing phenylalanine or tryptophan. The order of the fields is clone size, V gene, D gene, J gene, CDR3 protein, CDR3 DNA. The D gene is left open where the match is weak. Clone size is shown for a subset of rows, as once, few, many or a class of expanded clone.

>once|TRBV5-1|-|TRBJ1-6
CASSSRPLRNSPLHF
TGCGCCAGCAGCTCCAGGCCCTTGCGCAATTCACCCCTCCACTTT
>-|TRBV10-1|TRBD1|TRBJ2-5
CASGWEQGAETQYF
TGCGCCAGCGGGTGGGAACAGGGGGCAGAGACCCAGTACTTC
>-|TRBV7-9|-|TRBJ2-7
CASSLGRGGSYEQYF
TGTGCCAGCAGCTTAGGGAGGGGCGGCTCCTACGAGCAGTACTTC
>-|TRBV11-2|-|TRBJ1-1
CASSLVLSGNTEAFF
TGTGCCAGCAGCTTAGTCCTCTCGGGTAACACTGAAGCTTTCTTT
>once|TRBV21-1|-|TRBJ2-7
CASSKPRDSSYEQYF
TGTGCCAGCAGCAAACCAAGAGACAGCTCCTACGAGCAGTACTTC
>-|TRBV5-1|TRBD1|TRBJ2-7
CASSLGTGGYEQYF
TGCGCCAGCAGCTTGGGGACAGGGGGCTACGAGCAGTACTTC
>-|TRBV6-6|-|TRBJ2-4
CASILRPRDIQYF
TGTGCCAGCATACTAAGGCCCCGGGACATTCAGTACTTC
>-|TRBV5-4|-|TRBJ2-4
CASGSTPGDKNIQYF
TGTGCCAGCGGCTCGACCCCGGGAGACAAAAACATTCAGTACTTC
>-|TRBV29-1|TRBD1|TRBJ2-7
CSAGTGVTYEQYF
TGCAGCGCTGGGACAGGGGTCACCTACGAGCAGTACTTC
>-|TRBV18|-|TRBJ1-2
CASSTTDRRYGYTF
TGTGCCAGCTCAACAACGGACAGACGCTATGGCTACACCTTC
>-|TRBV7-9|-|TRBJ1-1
CASSLLLTGDPLNEAFF
TGTGCCAGCAGCTTACTCTTGACAGGCGATCCATTGAATGAAGCTTTCTTT
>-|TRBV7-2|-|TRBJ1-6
CASSLDVRASNSPLHF
TGTGCCAGCAGCTTAGATGTCAGGGCAAGTAATTCACCCCTCCACTTT
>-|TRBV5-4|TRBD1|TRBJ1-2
CASSSWTGGARGYTF
TGTGCCAGCAGCTCGTGGACAGGGGGTGCTCGTGGCTACACCTTC
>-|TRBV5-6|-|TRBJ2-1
CASSLPTDSYNEQFF
TGTGCCAGCAGCTTGCCCACAGACTCCTACAATGAGCAGTTCTTC
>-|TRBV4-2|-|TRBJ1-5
CASSQDGAGRNQPQHF
TGTGCCAGCAGCCAAGATGGGGCAGGCCGAAATCAGCCCCAGCATTTT
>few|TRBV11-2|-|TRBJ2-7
CASSSQGWEQYF
TGTGCCAGCAGCTCGCAGGGGTGGGAGCAGTACTTC
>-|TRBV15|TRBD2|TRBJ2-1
CATSREGGGALNEQFF
TGTGCCACCAGCAGAGAGGGCGGGGGGGCCCTTAATGAGCAGTTCTTC
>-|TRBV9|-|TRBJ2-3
CASSVEAGALSTDTQYF
TGTGCCAGCAGCGTAGAGGCGGGGGCTCTTAGCACAGATACGCAGTATTTT
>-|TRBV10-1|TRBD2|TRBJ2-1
CANLSGGKCEQFF
TGCGCCAACCTTAGCGGGGGGAAGTGTGAGCAGTTCTTC
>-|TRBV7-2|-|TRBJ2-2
CASSLGGAGELFF
TGTGCCAGCAGCTTAGGGGGGGCCGGGGAGCTGTTTTTT
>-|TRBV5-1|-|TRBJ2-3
CASSYWGLSSSLTSTDTQYF
TGCGCCAGCAGCTACTGGGGCCTTTCCTCAAGCTTAACTAGCACAGATACGCAGTATTTT
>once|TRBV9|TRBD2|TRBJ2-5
CASSVSSGGKGETQYF
TGTGCCAGCAGCGTATCTAGCGGGGGGAAAGGGGAGACCCAGTACTTC
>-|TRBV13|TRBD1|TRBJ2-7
CASSINGQGYEQYF
TGTGCCAGCAGCATCAATGGACAGGGGTACGAGCAGTACTTC